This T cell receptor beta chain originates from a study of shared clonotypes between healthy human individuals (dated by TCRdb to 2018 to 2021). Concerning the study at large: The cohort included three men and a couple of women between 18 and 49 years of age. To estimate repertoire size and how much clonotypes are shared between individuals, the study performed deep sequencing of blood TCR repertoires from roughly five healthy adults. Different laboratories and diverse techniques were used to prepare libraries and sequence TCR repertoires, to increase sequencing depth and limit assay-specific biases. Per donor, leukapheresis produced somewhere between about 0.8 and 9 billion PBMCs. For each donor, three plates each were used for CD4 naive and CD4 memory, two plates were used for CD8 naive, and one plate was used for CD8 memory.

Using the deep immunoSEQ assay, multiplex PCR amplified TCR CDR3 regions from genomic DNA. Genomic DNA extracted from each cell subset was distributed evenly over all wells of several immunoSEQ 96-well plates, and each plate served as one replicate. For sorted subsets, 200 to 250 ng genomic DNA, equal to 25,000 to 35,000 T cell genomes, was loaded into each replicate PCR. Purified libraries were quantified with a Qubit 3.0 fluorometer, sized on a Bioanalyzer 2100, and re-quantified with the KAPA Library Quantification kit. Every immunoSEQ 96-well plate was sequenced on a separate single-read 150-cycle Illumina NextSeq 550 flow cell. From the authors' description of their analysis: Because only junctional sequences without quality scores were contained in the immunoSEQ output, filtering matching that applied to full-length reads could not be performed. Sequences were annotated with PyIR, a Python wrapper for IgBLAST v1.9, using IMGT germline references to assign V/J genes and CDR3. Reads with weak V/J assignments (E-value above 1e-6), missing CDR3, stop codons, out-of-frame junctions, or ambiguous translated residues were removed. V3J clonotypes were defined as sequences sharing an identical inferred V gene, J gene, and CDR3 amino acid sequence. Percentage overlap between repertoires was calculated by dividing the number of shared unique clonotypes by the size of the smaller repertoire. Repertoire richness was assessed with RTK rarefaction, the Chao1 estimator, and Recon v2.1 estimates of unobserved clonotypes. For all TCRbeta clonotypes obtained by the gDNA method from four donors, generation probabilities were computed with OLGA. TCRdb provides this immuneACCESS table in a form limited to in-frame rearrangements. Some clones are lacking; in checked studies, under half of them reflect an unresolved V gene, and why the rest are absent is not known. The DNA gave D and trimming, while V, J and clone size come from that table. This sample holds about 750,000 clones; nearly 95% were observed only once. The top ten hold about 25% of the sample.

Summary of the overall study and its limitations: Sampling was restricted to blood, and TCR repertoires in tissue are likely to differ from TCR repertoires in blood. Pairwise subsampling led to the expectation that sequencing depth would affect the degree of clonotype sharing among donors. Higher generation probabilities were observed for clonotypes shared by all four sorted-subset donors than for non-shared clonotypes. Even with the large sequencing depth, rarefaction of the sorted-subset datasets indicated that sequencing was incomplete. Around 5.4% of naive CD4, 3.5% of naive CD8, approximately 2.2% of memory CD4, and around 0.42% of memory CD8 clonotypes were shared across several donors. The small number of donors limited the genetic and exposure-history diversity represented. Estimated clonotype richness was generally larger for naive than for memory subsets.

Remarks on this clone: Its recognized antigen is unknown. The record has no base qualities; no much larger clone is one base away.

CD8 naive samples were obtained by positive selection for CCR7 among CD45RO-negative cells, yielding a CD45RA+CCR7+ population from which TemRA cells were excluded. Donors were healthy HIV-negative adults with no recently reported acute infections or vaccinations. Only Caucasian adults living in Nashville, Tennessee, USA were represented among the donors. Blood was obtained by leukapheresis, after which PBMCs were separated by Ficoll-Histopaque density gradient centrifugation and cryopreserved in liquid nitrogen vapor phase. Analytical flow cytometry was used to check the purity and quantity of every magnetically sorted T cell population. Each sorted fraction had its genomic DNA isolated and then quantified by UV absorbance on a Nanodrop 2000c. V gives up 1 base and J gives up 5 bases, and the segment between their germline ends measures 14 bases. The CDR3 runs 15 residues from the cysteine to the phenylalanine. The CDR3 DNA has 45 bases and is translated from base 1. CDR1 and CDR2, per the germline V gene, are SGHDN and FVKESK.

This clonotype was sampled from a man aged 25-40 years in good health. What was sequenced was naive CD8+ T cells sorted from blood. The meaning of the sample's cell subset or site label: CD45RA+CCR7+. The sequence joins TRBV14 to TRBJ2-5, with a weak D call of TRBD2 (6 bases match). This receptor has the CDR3 CASSQGDLRAETQYF. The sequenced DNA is TGTGCCAGCAGCCAAGGGGACTTGAGAGCCGAGACCCAGTACTTC. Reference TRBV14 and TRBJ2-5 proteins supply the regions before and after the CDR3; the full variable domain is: EAGVTQFPSHSVIEKGQTVTLRCDPISGHDNLYWYRRVMGKEIKFLLHFVKESKQDESGMPNNRFLAERTGGTYSTLKVQPAELEDSGVYFCASSQGDLRAETQYFGPGTRLLVL.